This T cell receptor beta chain was identified in a study of cytomegalovirus exposure and HLA in healthy donors. Findings and caveats of the study: A later analysis reported that several of the most significant clusters appeared to be linked to common viral pathogens, among them Epstein-Barr virus. In a later analysis, specific HLA alleles were associated with 15,000 to 20,000 TCR beta sequences at a 0.05 false discovery rate.

The PCR made use of 60 Vbeta and 13 Jbeta primers. Sequenced by immunoSEQ multiplex PCR; TCRdb stores in-frame clones only, minus some. The profile covers some 180,000 clones, with 80% appearing a single time and 1.5% to 2% taken by the ten largest. The V gene lost 4 bases and the J gene lost 2 bases, with 8 bases spanning the gap. CDR1 and CDR2 (germline): LNHDA, SQIVND (reference sequence). This CDR3 spans 13 amino acids. For this clone: The antigen is unknown.

The chain recombines TRBV19 with TRBJ1-1; D gene ambiguous. The clonotype comes from a woman aged 25 to 39 in good health and CMV-seronegative. Specimen: PBMCs. This CDR3 reads CASSTQRNTEAFF. The CDR3 bases are TGTGCCAGTAGTACACAGAGAAACACTGAAGCTTTCTTT.